This TCR beta chain was observed in a study of T cells expressing NK-cell markers. CDR3 length equals 13 residues. CDR1 is MDHEN and CDR2 is SYDVKM in the germline V gene. TCRdb re-called the 5' RACE reads; every CDR3 protein appears as one record, without DNA. The table counts 200,000 to 300,000 distinct CDR3 sequences; under 0.5% lies in the top ten. The TCR sequence derives from a man aged 18 to 30 in good health. The V call is TRBV28, the J call TRBJ1-2. The sample consisted of blood T cells: a sorted CD56 or NKG2C T cell subset, CD4+ or CD8+ T cells, or bulk PBMC T cells (not recorded which). The CDR3 spells CASSFKANYGYTF.